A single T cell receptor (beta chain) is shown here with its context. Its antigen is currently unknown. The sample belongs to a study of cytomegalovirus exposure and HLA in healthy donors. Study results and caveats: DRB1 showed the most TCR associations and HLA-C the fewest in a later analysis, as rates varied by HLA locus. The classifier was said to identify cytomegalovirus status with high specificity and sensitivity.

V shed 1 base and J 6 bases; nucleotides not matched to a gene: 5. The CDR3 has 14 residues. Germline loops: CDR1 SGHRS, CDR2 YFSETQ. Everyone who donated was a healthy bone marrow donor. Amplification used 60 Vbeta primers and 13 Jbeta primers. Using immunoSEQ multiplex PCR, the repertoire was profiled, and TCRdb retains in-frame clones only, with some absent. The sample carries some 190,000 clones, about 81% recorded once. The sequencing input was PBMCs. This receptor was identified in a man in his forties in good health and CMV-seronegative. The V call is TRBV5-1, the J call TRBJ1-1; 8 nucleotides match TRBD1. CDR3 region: CASSLTGGNAEAFF. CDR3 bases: TGCGCCAGCAGCTTGACAGGGGGTAACGCTGAAGCTTTCTTT.